The 23 T cell receptor beta chains below all came from one sample that was sequenced in a study of blood T cells in healthy people across ages. A second PCR, run for about 7 to 11 cycles, used a sample-barcoded 5' primer plus a J-beta primer mix. TCRdb reprocessed the 5' RACE reads with MiXCR, giving one entry per CDR3 protein. This table has hundreds of thousands of distinct CDR3 sequences, about 43% appearing once. Sequenced sample: blood. These receptors all come from a man at least 80 years old in good health.

V and J are TRBV19 and TRBJ2-1, with no clear D. Trimming stripped 0 bases from V and 0 bases from J, with 12 bases between. Germline V gives CDR1 LNHDA, CDR2 SQIVND (reference sequence). The CDR3 extends over 17 amino acids. The CDR3 protein is CASSIEGYPSSYNEQFF. CDR3 nucleotides: TGTGCCAGTAGTATAGAGGGCTACCCGAGCTCCTACAATGAGCAGTTCTTC.

This chain connects TRBV14 to TRBJ1-6, with 7 bases identical to TRBD1. Germline CDR1 SGHDN, CDR2 FVKESK. The CDR3 contains 15 residues. Trimming at V came to 0 bases and at J to 10 bases, leaving 6 bases not matched to a gene. The CDR3 loop reads CASSQDPVGGSPLHF. CDR3 coding DNA: TGTGCCAGCAGCCAAGATCCCGTAGGGGGCTCACCCCTCCACTTT.

The chain carries TRBV5-1 and TRBJ2-5; 10 bases line up with TRBD2. Germline V gene sequence: CDR1 SGHRS, CDR2 YFSETQ. The CDR3 totals 16 residues. V lost 3 bases, J lost 5 bases, and 10 bases stayed unmatched. The CDR3 loop reads CASSSPATSGEETQYF. DNA of the CDR3: TGCGCCAGCAGCTCTCCTGCTACTAGCGGGGAGGAGACCCAGTACTTC. The whole variable domain, remainder taken from reference TRBV5-1 and TRBJ2-5, is KAGVTQTPRYLIKTRGQQVTLSCSPISGHRSVSWYQQTPGQGLQFLFEYFSETQRNKGNFPGRFSGRQFSNSRSEMNVSTLELGDSALYLCASSSPATSGEETQYFGPGTRLLVL.

The J gene is TRBJ2-3, the V gene TRBV6-6; D call uncertain. V shed 5 bases and J shed 1 base, with 10 bases lying between them. This CDR3 has 14 residues. Germline-derived CDR1 and CDR2 are MNHNY and SVGAGI (reference sequence). CDR3 sequence (DNA): TGTGCCAGCAGTGCAACGGACGGCACAGATACGCAGTATTTT. Its translation is CASSATDGTDTQYF.

This clonotype was counted at least ten times. The junction shows a germline mismatch at one end, possibly a read error. The genes are TRBV5-1 and TRBJ2-1; D remains unclear. CDR3 length: 12 residues. Per the germline V gene, CDR1 is SGHRS and CDR2 is YFSETQ. The CDR3 reads CASSLAYNEQFF. The CDR3 DNA reads as TGTGCCAGCAGTCTCGCCTACAATGAGCAGTTCTTC.

CDR3 bases: TGCGCCAGCAGCCGCAGACCACAAGGAGGGGGCAATGAGCAGTACTTC. This codes for CASSRRPQGGGNEQYF. J is TRBJ2-1 and V is TRBV4-3; TRBD1 might be the D (7 bases). Judging by the DNA end, TRBJ2-7 fits better; the J call may be wrong. The CDR3 has 16 residues. The V gene's germline CDR1 is LGHNA and CDR2 YSLEER.

The V call is TRBV27, the J call TRBJ2-3; 13 positions agree with TRBD2. After removal of 6 bases from V and 5 bases from J, the junction contained 14 bases not matched to a gene. The CDR3 totals 18 residues. Germline V gene data show CDR1 as MNHEY and CDR2 as SMNVEV (reference sequence). This CDR3 reads CASSPTSRLAGGEDTQYF. The CDR3 DNA reads as TGTGCCAGCAGCCCAACCTCCAGACTAGCGGGGGGTGAAGATACGCAGTATTTT.

This clonotype was detected a few times. The chain has TRBV6-2 or TRBV6-3 and TRBJ1-2; TRBD1 agrees at 8 bases. The V and J ends lost 2 bases and 8 bases, in that order; junction bases with no gene match: 10. The CDR3 is 15 residues long. Germline assignment: CDR1 MNHEY and CDR2 SVGEGT. CDR3 bases: TGTGCCAGCAGTTACGAACCCGGGACAGGTAGCGGCTACACCTTC. Residues: CASSYEPGTGSGYTF.

The V call is TRBV24-1, the J call TRBJ2-2, with 10 bases that match TRBD1. The CDR3 is 14 residues long. Germline CDR1 and CDR2: KGHDR and SFDVKD. Trimming removed 6 bases from V and 4 bases from J; junction bases left unmatched: 1. The CDR3: CATSRTGGTGELFF. The CDR3 coding sequence is TGTGCCACCAGTCGGACAGGGGGCACCGGGGAGCTGTTTTTT.

As DNA, the CDR3 is TGCGCCAGCAGCTTGGAATCTAGCGGGAGGAGGTGGGAGACCCAGTACTTC. It is translated as CASSLESSGRRWETQYF. The rearrangement joins TRBV5-1 to TRBJ2-5; 11 nucleotides agree with TRBD2. The CDR3 has 17 amino acids. Trimming cost V 0 bases and J 5 bases; bases outside gene matches: 9. Per germline, CDR1 SGHRS and CDR2 YFSETQ.

For this clonotype: Germline and junction disagree at one end, which may indicate a read error. The rearrangement uses TRBV7-2 and TRBJ1-5; D not certain. The CDR3 contains 15 residues. Germline V CDR1 and CDR2: SGHTA, FQGNSA. The CDR3 DNA sequence: TGTGCCAGCAGCTTAACTGGGAAGCTCAATCGGCCCCAGCATTTT. Residues: CASSLTGKLNRPQHF. Full variable domain (remainder filled in from reference TRBV7-2 and TRBJ1-5): GAGVSQSPSNKVTEKGKDVELRCDPISGHTALYWYRQSLGQGLEFLIYFQGNSAPDKSGLPSDRFSAERTGGSVSTLTIQRTQQEDSAVYLCASSLTGKLNRPQHFGDGTRLSIL.

The J gene is TRBJ1-4, the V gene TRBV12-3 or TRBV12-4; D gene ambiguous. Trimming took off 4 bases at V and 4 bases at J, with 4 bases between the two ends. The CDR3 contains 12 residues. CDR3 bases: TGTGCCAGCAGTTACATTAATGAAAAACTGTTTTTT. This gives the protein CASSYINEKLFF.

This rearrangement joins TRBV28 to TRBJ1-5; possible D gene TRBD1, 6 bases. Trimming left V 1 base short and J 6 bases short, with 13 bases between. Germline CDR1 reads MDHEN; CDR2 reads SYDVKM. The CDR3 is 15 residues long. CDR3 nucleotide sequence: TGTGCCAGCAGTTTATTGTCAGGGGCCGGTCAGCCCCAGCATTTT. Its translation is CASSLLSGAGQPQHF. Together with reference TRBV28 and TRBJ1-5, the CDR3 gives the full variable domain: DVKVTQSSRYLVKRTGEKVFLECVQDMDHENMFWYRQDPGLGLRLIYFSYDVKMKEKGDIPEGYSVSREKKERFSLILESASTNQTSMYLCASSLLSGAGQPQHFGDGTRLSIL.

J is TRBJ2-5 and V is TRBV24-1; 9 nucleotides match TRBD1. The CDR3 is made up of 14 amino acids. V shed 3 bases and J 11 bases; nucleotides not matched to a gene: 9. Germline V gives CDR1 KGHDR, CDR2 SFDVKD. The CDR3 bases are TGTGCCACCAGTGATCCCAACGGACAGGGGAGGCAGTACTTC. It yields the protein CATSDPNGQGRQYF.

J is TRBJ2-3 and V is TRBV7-2, with 11 nucleotides matching TRBD2. V lost 5 bases and J lost 0; bases outside the gene matches: 7. The CDR3 runs to 17 residues. Germline V gene data show CDR1 as SGHTA and CDR2 as FQGNSA. The CDR3 nucleotides are TGTGCCAGCAGCCCCCAGACTAGCGGGGTGAGCACAGATACGCAGTATTTT. Protein product: CASSPQTSGVSTDTQYF.

The chain employs TRBV20-1 and TRBJ2-3; D call uncertain. Per the germline V gene, CDR1 is DFQATT and CDR2 is SNEGSKA (reference sequence). V was clipped by 6 bases and J by 0 bases, with 16 bases between them. The CDR3 totals 15 residues. The CDR3 sequence is CSAPVGLESTDTQYF. The DNA for the CDR3 is TGCAGTGCCCCCGTAGGGCTAGAAAGCACAGATACGCAGTATTTT.

V usage is TRBV7-2 and J usage is TRBJ2-3, with 8 bases lining up with TRBD2. The CDR3 contains 18 residues. V lost 5 bases to trimming and J lost 4 bases; unmatched junction nucleotides: 17. The germline CDR1 and CDR2 sequences are SGHTA and FQGNSA. The CDR3 region has the DNA TGTGCCAGCAGCCCGCCCAATGCTAAGGGACTAGGGGCAGATACGCAGTATTTT. It translates to CASSPPNAKGLGADTQYF. Full variable domain (remainder filled in from reference TRBV7-2 and TRBJ2-3): GAGVSQSPSNKVTEKGKDVELRCDPISGHTALYWYRQSLGQGLEFLIYFQGNSAPDKSGLPSDRFSAERTGGSVSTLTIQRTQQEDSAVYLCASSPPNAKGLGADTQYFGPGTRLTVL.

There are a few counts of this clonotype. The chain uses TRBV20-1 and TRBJ2-7, with D possibly matching TRBD2 (5 bases). Trimming took off 2 bases at V and 2 bases at J, with 10 bases between the two ends. The germline CDR1 and CDR2 sequences are DFQATT and SNEGSKA (reference sequence). This CDR3 region has 13 residues. The CDR3 spells CSARKPGTYEQYF. The CDR3, as DNA: TGCAGTGCTAGAAAGCCGGGAACCTACGAGCAGTACTTC.

Concerning this clonotype itself: A much larger clone differs by one base, so this may be a read error. Here the CDR3 reads CASTVTGGADTQYF. CDR3 nucleotides: TGTGCCAGCACCGTGACAGGGGGTGCAGATACGCAGTATTTT. This chain uses TRBV7-2 with TRBJ2-3; 9 bases are shared with TRBD1. CDR1 is SGHTA, CDR2 FQGNSA, per germline. The CDR3 covers 14 residues. The junction had 6 bases not matched to a gene; V was cut back by 7 bases and J by 4 bases.

The genes are TRBV28 and TRBJ2-7; tentatively, D is TRBD2 (6 bases). TRBJ2-5 matches the DNA end more closely, so the J call is doubtful. Per germline, CDR1 MDHEN and CDR2 SYDVKM. The CDR3 has 14 residues. The CDR3 nucleotides are TGTGCCAGCATCCTGGGAGGACTGGAAGAGACCCAGTACTTC. Protein product: CASILGGLEETQYF.

The chain has TRBV5-4 and TRBJ2-7; D is perhaps TRBD1 (5 bases). Trimming stripped 4 bases from V and 2 bases from J, with 16 bases between. CDR3 length: 15 amino acids. CDR1 is SGHNT, CDR2 YYREEE, per germline (reference sequence). CDR3 sequence: CASSPWGRGPYEQYF. The CDR3, as DNA: TGTGCCAGCAGCCCCTGGGGTAGGGGCCCCTACGAGCAGTACTTC.

This clonotype turned up a few times. V gene TRBV3-1 combines with J gene TRBJ2-3; either TRBD1 or TRBD2 may supply D (5 bases each). This CDR3 spans 16 amino acids. The V gene lost 6 bases and the J gene lost 2 bases, with 18 bases spanning the gap. Germline values: CDR1 LGHDT, CDR2 YNNKEL (reference sequence). In DNA, the CDR3 is TGTGCCAGCAGTGGGGGTCGGGGTTGGGACACAGATACGCAGTATTTT. Translation gives CASSGGRGWDTDTQYF.

The chain carries TRBV25-1 and TRBJ1-2; D might be TRBD1 (6 bases). The germline CDR1 and CDR2 sequences are MGHDK and SYGVNS. The ends were cut back, 3 bases at V and 0 bases at J, with 11 bases in the middle. CDR3 size: 15 residues. The CDR3 spells CASSDGGAPNYGYTF. In nucleotides, the CDR3 is TGTGCCAGCAGTGATGGGGGGGCCCCTAACTATGGCTACACCTTC.